The sequence of this TCR beta chain was determined in a study of CD8+ T cells in alopecia areata. For the study at large: Twice daily, treated patients received 5 to 10 mg of oral tofacitinib. General study results and limits: Between patients, shared TCR sequences were less clear than in mice. This was possibly due in part to HLA diversity in the patient population. Normal-skin resident alphabeta T cells also appear among scalp sample sequences.

Note on this clone: Its antigen is undetermined.

In each case, RNA was isolated and then reverse transcribed into cDNA as the sequencing template. The data were produced by immunoSEQ multiplex PCR, yet TCRdb's version contains in-frame clones alone and is incomplete. The sample contains 120,000 to 150,000 clones, 87% of which appear only once. The CDR3 extends over 14 amino acids. The V segment lost 3 bases and the J segment 3 bases; nucleotides outside the gene matches: 5. The germline V gene encodes CDR1 LNHDA and CDR2 SQIVND (reference sequence). Lesional scalp tissue (obtained by punch biopsy) and peripheral blood were collected from alopecia areata patients.

The chain uses TRBV19 and TRBJ2-7, with 7 bases identical to TRBD2. Here the sequenced sample was CD8+ T cells sorted from blood, taken at week 0. This sequence originates from a human donor with alopecia areata. The CDR3: CASSMAGVGYEQYF. CDR3 coding DNA: TGTGCCAGTAGTATGGCGGGAGTAGGCTACGAGCAGTACTTC.